Listed here are 24 T cell receptor beta chains from one sample, sequenced in a study of graft-versus-host responses after intestinal transplantation. The antigens these receptors bind are not known. The repertoire was sequenced with immunoSEQ multiplex PCR; TCRdb's copy has only in-frame clones and lacks some. There are approximately 130,000 clones in the sample; 90% to 95% occur only once, and around 0.16% lies in the top ten. The sample consisted of unstimulated CD4+ T cells sorted from spleen or lymph node cells, taken before intestinal transplant. These receptors were obtained from a human donor who received an intestinal transplant.

This chain joins TRBV5-4 and TRBJ1-1; weak D call: TRBD1 (6 bases). The V gene lost 0 bases and the J gene lost 5 bases, with 14 bases spanning the gap. This CDR3 spans 15 amino acids. Per the germline V gene, CDR1 is SGHNT and CDR2 is YYREEE (reference sequence). In nucleotides, the CDR3 is TGTGCCAGCAGCTTGGCGGGCAGGGGCCGGACTGAAGCTTTCTTT. Protein: CASSLAGRGRTEAFF.

CDR3 sequence reads: CAWSRGTPYEQYF. For the CDR3, the DNA is TGTGCCTGGAGTAGGGGGACCCCCTACGAGCAGTACTTC. The genes are TRBV30 and TRBJ2-7; D perhaps matches TRBD1 (6 bases). CDR3 length: 13 residues. The V end lost 2 bases, the J end lost 2 bases, and 10 bases lay between the germline ends. Per germline, CDR1 GTSNPN and CDR2 SVGIG (reference sequence).

This chain links TRBV2 with TRBJ2-2, with a possible D match to TRBD2 (5 bases). Trimming removed 8 bases at V and 0 bases at J, with 10 bases between. Germline loops: CDR1 SNHLY, CDR2 FYNNEI. The CDR3 extends over 14 amino acids. The CDR3 coding sequence is TGTGCCAGCGTGAGGGAGCCGAACACCGGGGAGCTGTTTTTT. Translating gives CASVREPNTGELFF.

This chain links TRBV18 with TRBJ2-7; 10 bases align to TRBD1. The trim removed 3 bases at V and 7 bases at J, leaving 9 bases unmatched. The CDR3 is 15 amino acids. CDR1 and CDR2 from the germline V gene are KGHSH and LQKENI. This chain's CDR3 is CASSPPGTGEGEQYF. The CDR3 nucleotides are TGTGCCAGCTCACCTCCCGGGACAGGGGAAGGGGAGCAGTACTTC.

The chain employs TRBV10-1 and TRBJ2-3; 8 bases map to TRBD1. CDR1 is WNHNN and CDR2 is SYGVQD in the germline V gene (reference sequence). This CDR3 spans 14 amino acids. Trimming at V came to 6 bases and at J to 4 bases, leaving 6 bases not matched to a gene. CDR3 coding DNA: TGCGCCAGCAGCTTCGACAGGGGAGCAGATACGCAGTATTTT. Its protein is CASSFDRGADTQYF.

The chain employs TRBV5-4 and TRBJ1-3; 7 nucleotides line up with TRBD1. The CDR3 loop spans 15 amino acids. CDR1 and CDR2 (germline): SGHNT, YYREEE (reference sequence). Trimming cost V 0 bases and J 1 base; bases outside gene matches: 1. Here the CDR3 DNA reads TGTGCCAGCAGCTTGGACAGGGGTTCTGGAAACACCATATATTTT. Translating it yields CASSLDRGSGNTIYF.

The chain carries TRBV4-2 and TRBJ1-2, with 10 nucleotides matching TRBD1. Per germline, CDR1 LGHNA and CDR2 YNFKEQ. J gave up 7 bases and V 3 bases, and 5 bases lay outside the gene matches. The CDR3 is 14 amino acids. This chain's CDR3 is CASSQGQGYSGYTF. In DNA, the CDR3 is TGTGCCAGCAGCCAGGGACAGGGGTACTCTGGCTACACCTTC.

J is TRBJ1-2 and V is TRBV19; TRBD1 agrees at 11 bases. Trimming cost V 9 bases and J 7 bases; bases outside gene matches: 10. This CDR3 is built from 14 residues. The germline gives CDR1 LNHDA, CDR2 SQIVND (reference sequence). CDR3 DNA sequence: TGTGCCAGCAAACGCGGACAGGGGGCTGGTGGCTACACCTTC. This translates into CASKRGQGAGGYTF.

The chain links TRBV5-1 to TRBJ1-2; TRBD1 might be the D (5 bases). The germline gives CDR1 SGHRS, CDR2 YFSETQ. The V end lost 4 bases, the J end lost 4 bases, and 11 bases lay between the germline ends. This CDR3 has 13 residues. The CDR3 sequence is CASSVDRGYGYTF. DNA for the CDR3: TGCGCCAGCAGCGTAGACAGAGGCTATGGCTACACCTTC.

The rearrangement uses TRBV6-1 and TRBJ1-4, with D possibly being TRBD1 (6 bases). CDR3 length equals 13 residues. The germline V gene encodes CDR1 MNHNS and CDR2 SASEGT. Trimming stripped 5 bases from V and 7 bases from J, with 11 bases between. For the CDR3, the DNA is TGTGCCAGCAGTAGACAGGAGGGTGAAAAACTGTTTTTT. Translated, it gives CASSRQEGEKLFF.

This chain links TRBV4-2 with TRBJ1-5, with a tentative D call TRBD1 (5 bases). There are 14 residues in the CDR3. The V and J ends lost 4 bases and 5 bases respectively, with 12 bases between them. Germline values: CDR1 LGHNA, CDR2 YNFKEQ. CDR3 in DNA: TGTGCCAGCAGCCCTTACAGGTCCGATCAGCCCCAGCATTTT. Its translation is CASSPYRSDQPQHF.

The rearrangement joins TRBV6-1 to TRBJ2-7; D possibly uses TRBD1 or TRBD2 (7 bases each). Trimming cost V 7 bases and J 5 bases, with 21 bases left between them. This CDR3 spans 15 amino acids. Germline V gives CDR1 MNHNS, CDR2 SASEGT. The CDR3 sequence is CASTEAGRGGNEQYF. The CDR3, as DNA: TGTGCCAGCACCGAAGCTGGCAGGGGGGGTAACGAGCAGTACTTC.

The chain links TRBV11-3 to TRBJ2-3, with D tentatively TRBD1 (5 bases). This CDR3 has 17 amino acids. CDR1 is SGHNT and CDR2 is YENEEA in the germline V gene. The V end was cut by 3 bases, the J end by 3 bases, with 19 bases between. The CDR3 DNA follows: TGTGCCAGCAGCTTGGGTGTGTGGGGCCGTGGGACAGATACGCAGTATTTT. Residues: CASSLGVWGRGTDTQYF.

The chain employs TRBV29-1 and TRBJ1-2; 9 bases agree with TRBD1. Germline V CDR1 and CDR2: SQVTM, ANQGSEA. V shed 7 bases and J 3 bases; nucleotides not matched to a gene: 3. This CDR3 contains 12 residues. In DNA form, the CDR3 reads TGCAGCGGCGGGGACAGGGACTATGGCTACACCTTC. The encoded protein is CSGGDRDYGYTF. Full variable domain (missing parts from reference TRBV29-1 and TRBJ1-2): SAVISQKPSRDICQRGTSLTIQCQVDSQVTMMFWYRQQPGQSLTLIATANQGSEATYESGFVIDKFPISRPNLTFSTLTVSNMSPEDSSIYLCSGGDRDYGYTFGSGTRLTVV.

This chain links TRBV7-9 with TRBJ1-3; D gene ambiguous. The germline V gene encodes CDR1 SEHNR and CDR2 FQNEAQ (reference sequence). The ends were cut back, 1 base at V and 8 bases at J, with 6 bases in the middle. The CDR3 spans 12 residues. The CDR3 spells CASSLVGDTIYF. The CDR3 DNA sequence: TGTGCCAGCAGCTTAGTTGGTGACACCATATATTTT.

The gene calls are TRBV6-1 and TRBJ2-3; TRBD2 matches at 9 bases. The CDR3 is 15 residues long. V lost 4 bases and J lost 2; bases outside the gene matches: 4. Germline V gene sequence: CDR1 MNHNS, CDR2 SASEGT. Here the CDR3 DNA reads TGTGCCAGCAGTGGAGCGGGGGGCCCCACAGATACGCAGTATTTT. Encoded protein: CASSGAGGPTDTQYF.

The V call is TRBV7-3, the J call TRBJ2-3; D may be TRBD2 (7 bases). CDR3 length: 15 residues. Germline V CDR1 and CDR2: SGHTA, FQGTGA. The V end lost 1 base, the J end lost 1 base, and 9 bases lay between the germline ends. CDR3 loop: CASSLRGGGTDTQYF. CDR3 DNA sequence: TGTGCCAGCAGCTTAAGAGGGGGGGGCACAGATACGCAGTATTTT.

This clone was observed a handful of times. The CDR3 coding sequence is TGCGCCAGCAGCCAAGATCGGGGGACCCTACATTTT. Translating it yields CASSQDRGTLHF. The J gene is TRBJ1-5, the V gene TRBV4-1; the D gene is possibly TRBD1 (5 bases). The CDR3 contains 12 residues. V shed 0 bases and J shed 16 bases, with 13 bases lying between them. Germline CDR1 MGHRA, CDR2 YSYEKL.

This chain links TRBV6-5 with TRBJ1-1, with unresolved D. V lost 2 bases, J lost 4 bases, and 8 bases lay in between. CDR3 length: 13 residues. Germline CDR1 is MNHEY and CDR2 is SVGAGI. CDR3 nucleotides: TGTGCCAGCAGTTACGGTAGAATCACTGAAGCTTTCTTT. This codes for CASSYGRITEAFF.

The chain uses TRBV18 and TRBJ1-1; 7 bases map to TRBD1. Germline lookup yields CDR1 KGHSH and CDR2 LQKENI. V gave up 8 bases and J gave up 10 bases; unmatched junction bases: 22. The CDR3 loop spans 16 amino acids. CDR3 sequence (DNA): TGTGCCAGCACACTCGGGGGGACAGAGATACAAGGGGGAGCTTTCTTT. This encodes CASTLGGTEIQGGAFF.

The chain recombines TRBV18 with TRBJ2-3, with D perhaps matching TRBD1 (5 bases). CDR1 KGHSH and CDR2 LQKENI come from the germline V gene. The CDR3 consists of 15 residues. V shed 2 bases and J shed 0 bases, with 9 bases lying between them. For the CDR3, the DNA is TGTGCCAGCTCACCAGTACAGGCCAGCACAGATACGCAGTATTTT. This encodes CASSPVQASTDTQYF.

The chain links TRBV5-1 to TRBJ2-7; TRBD2 is a possible D gene (7 bases). V was shortened by 5 bases and J by 3 bases, with 15 bases between the two germline ends. The germline gives CDR1 SGHRS, CDR2 YFSETQ. The CDR3 extends over 14 amino acids. CDR3 region: CASSRRGADYEQYF. The CDR3 coding sequence is TGCGCCAGCAGTAGACGGGGGGCGGACTACGAGCAGTACTTC.

This chain joins TRBV5-5 and TRBJ1-2; D is unclear. V was pared by 0 bases and J by 8 bases, with 8 bases between. Germline CDR1 is SGHKS and CDR2 is YYEKEE (reference sequence). This CDR3 contains 12 residues. CDR3 residues: CASSLDSYGYTF. CDR3 coding DNA: TGTGCCAGCAGCTTGGACAGTTACGGCTACACCTTC.

The chain employs TRBV9 and TRBJ2-3; maybe TRBD2 (5 bases). V shed 0 bases and J shed 6 bases, with 11 bases lying between them. The germline V gene encodes CDR1 SGDLS and CDR2 YYNGEE. The CDR3 runs 14 residues. CDR3 amino acids: CASSVETRADTQYF. The CDR3 bases are TGTGCCAGCAGCGTAGAGACGCGGGCGGATACGCAGTATTTT. The variable domain in full, completed from reference TRBV9 and TRBJ2-3, reads DSGVTQTPKHLITATGQRVTLRCSPRSGDLSVYWYQQSLDQGLQFLIQYYNGEERAKGNILERFSAQQFPDLHSELNLSSLELGDSALYFCASSVETRADTQYFGPGTRLTVL.